This T cell receptor (beta chain) was profiled in a study of post-analysis software for immune sequencing data. Prepared TCR beta cDNA libraries contained unique molecular identifiers. Out of about 0.95 to 10 million T cells, roughly 0.5 million cDNA molecules were generated. TCRdb reprocessed the PCR reads with MiXCR, giving one entry per CDR3 protein. The table includes about half a million distinct CDR3 sequences, roughly 45% detected once. General study points: When patients were compared with controls, about five TRBV segments were more frequent, TRBV5-6, TRBV5-1 and TRBV20-1 among them. The F measure placed samples prepared in the same batch into strongly shared clusters.

V dropped 4 bases and J dropped 0 bases, with 8 bases sitting between them. This CDR3 has 14 residues. On this clonotype: Antigen: not known.

Sequenced input: blood. The TCR originated in a girl aged 10 to 17 with multiple sclerosis. J is TRBJ2-3 and V is TRBV12-3 or TRBV12-4; no firm D call. In DNA form, the CDR3 reads TGTGCCAGCAGTTCCGTGAGTAGCACAGATACGCAGTATTTT. Amino acid sequence: CASSSVSSTDTQYF.